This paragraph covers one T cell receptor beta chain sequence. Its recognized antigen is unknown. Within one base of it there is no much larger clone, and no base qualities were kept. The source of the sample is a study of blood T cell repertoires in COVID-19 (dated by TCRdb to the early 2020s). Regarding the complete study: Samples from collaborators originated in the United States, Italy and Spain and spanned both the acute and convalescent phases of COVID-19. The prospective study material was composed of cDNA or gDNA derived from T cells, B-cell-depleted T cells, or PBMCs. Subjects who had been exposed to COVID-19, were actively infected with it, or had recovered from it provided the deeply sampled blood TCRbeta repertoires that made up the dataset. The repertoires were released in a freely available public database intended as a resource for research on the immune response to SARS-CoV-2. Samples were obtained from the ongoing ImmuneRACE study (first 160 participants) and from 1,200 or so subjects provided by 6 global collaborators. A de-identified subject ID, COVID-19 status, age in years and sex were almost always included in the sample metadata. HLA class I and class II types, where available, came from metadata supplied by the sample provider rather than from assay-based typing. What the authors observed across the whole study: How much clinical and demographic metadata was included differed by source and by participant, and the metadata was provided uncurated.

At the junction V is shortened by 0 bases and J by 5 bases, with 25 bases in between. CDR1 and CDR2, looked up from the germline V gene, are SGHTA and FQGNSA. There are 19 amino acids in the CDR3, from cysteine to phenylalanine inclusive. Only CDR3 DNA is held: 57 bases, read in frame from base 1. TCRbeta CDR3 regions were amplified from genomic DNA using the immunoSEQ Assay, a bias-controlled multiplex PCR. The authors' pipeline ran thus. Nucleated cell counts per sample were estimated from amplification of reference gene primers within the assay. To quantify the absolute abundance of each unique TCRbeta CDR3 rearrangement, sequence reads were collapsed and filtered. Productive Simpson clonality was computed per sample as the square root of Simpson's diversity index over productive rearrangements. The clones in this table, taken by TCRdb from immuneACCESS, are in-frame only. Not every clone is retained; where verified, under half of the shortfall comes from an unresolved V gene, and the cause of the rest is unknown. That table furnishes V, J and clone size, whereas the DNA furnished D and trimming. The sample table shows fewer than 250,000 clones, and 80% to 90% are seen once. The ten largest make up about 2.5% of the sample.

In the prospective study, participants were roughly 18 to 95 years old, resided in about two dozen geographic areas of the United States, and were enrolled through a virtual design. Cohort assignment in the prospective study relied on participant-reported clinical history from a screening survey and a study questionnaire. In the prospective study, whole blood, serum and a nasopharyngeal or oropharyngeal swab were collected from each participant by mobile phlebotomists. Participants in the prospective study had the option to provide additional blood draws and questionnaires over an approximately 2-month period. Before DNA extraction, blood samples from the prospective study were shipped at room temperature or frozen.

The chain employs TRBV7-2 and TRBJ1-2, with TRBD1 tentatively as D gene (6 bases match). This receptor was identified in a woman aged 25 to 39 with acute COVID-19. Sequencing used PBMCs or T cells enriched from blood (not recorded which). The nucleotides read TGTGCCAGCAGCTTAGCTGGGGACACCGAAGGGTCTACCCCATATGGCTACACCTTC. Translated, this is CASSLAGDTEGSTPYGYTF.